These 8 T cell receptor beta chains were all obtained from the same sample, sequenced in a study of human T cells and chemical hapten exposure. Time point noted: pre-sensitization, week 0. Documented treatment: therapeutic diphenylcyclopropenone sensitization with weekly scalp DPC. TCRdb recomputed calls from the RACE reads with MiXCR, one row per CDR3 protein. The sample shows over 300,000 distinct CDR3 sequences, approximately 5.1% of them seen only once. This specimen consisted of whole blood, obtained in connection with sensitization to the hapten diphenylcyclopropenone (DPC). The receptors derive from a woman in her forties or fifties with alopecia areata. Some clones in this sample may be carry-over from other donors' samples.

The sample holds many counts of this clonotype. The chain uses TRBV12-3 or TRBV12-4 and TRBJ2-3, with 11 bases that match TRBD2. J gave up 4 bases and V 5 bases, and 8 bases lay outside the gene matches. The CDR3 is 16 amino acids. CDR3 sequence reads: CASSTRLAGIPDTQYF. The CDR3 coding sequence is TGTGCCAGCAGTACCAGACTAGCGGGAATCCCAGATACGCAGTATTTT.

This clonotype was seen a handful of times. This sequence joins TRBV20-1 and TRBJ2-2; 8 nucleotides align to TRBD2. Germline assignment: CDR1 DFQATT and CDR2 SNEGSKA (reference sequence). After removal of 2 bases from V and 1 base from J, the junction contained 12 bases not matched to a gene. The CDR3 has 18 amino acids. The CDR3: CSARPLISGLGNTGELFF. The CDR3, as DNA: TGCAGTGCTAGACCCTTAATTTCGGGACTAGGGAACACCGGGGAGCTGTTTTTT.

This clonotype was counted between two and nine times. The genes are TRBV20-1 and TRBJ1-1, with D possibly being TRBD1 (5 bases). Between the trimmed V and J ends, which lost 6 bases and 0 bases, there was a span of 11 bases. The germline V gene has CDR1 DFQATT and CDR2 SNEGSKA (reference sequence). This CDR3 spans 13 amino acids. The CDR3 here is CSARQTLNTEAFF. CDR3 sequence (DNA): TGCAGTGCCCGACAGACCCTGAACACTGAAGCTTTCTTT.

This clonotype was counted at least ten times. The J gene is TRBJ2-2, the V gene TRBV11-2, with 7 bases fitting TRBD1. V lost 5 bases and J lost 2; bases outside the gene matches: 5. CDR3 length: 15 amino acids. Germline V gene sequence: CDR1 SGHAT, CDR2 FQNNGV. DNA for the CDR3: TGTGCCAGCAGCCGCCGGACAGGCAACACCGGGGAGCTGTTTTTT. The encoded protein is CASSRRTGNTGELFF.

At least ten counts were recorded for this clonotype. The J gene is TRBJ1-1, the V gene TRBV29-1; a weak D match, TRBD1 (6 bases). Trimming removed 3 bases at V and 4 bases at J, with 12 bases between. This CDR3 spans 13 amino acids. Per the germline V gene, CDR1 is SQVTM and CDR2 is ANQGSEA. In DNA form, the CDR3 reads TGCAGCGTTGAGATGGTAGGGGGCACTGAAGCTTTCTTT. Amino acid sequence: CSVEMVGGTEAFF.

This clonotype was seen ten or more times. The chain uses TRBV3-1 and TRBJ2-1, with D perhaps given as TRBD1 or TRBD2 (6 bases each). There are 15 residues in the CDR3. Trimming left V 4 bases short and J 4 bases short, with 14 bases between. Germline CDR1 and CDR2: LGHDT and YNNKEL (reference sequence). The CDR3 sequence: CASSPEGGPYNEQFF. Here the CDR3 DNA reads TGTGCCAGCAGCCCGGAGGGGGGCCCGTACAATGAGCAGTTCTTC.

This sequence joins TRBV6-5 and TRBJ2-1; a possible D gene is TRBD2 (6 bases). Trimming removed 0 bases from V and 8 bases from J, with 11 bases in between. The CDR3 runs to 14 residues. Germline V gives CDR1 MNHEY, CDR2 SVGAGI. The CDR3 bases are TGTGCCAGCAGTTACTCGATACTAGCCTATGAGCAGTTCTTC. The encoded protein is CASSYSILAYEQFF.

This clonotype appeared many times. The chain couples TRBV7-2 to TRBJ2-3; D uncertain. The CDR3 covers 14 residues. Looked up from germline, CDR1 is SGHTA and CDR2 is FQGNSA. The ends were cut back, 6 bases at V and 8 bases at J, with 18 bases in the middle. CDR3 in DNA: TGTGCCAGCAGTCCATCAAGGGCTGAGGTTACGCAGTATTTT. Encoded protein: CASSPSRAEVTQYF.